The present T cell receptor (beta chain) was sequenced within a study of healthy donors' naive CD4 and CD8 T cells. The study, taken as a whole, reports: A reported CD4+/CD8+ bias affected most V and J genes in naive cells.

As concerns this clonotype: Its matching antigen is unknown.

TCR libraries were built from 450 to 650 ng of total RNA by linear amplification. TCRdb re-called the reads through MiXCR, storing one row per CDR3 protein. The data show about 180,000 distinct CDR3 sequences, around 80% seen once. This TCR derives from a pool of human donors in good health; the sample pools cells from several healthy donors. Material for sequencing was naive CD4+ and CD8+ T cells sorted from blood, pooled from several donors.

The CDR3 coding sequence is TGCAGCGTAACTAGTTTCGAGGGGCCGAGAGAGCAGTACTTC. Translated, it gives CSVTSFEGPREQYF. The chain joins TRBV29-1 to TRBJ2-7, with D possibly called TRBD1 or TRBD2 (5 bases each). V dropped 6 bases and J dropped 7 bases, with 22 bases sitting between them. Germline V lookup: CDR1 SQVTM, CDR2 ANQGSEA. The CDR3 extends over 14 amino acids.